One and the same sample provided the 8 T cell receptor beta chains below, sequenced in a study of blood T cell repertoires in COVID-19. TCRdb's copy holds only in-frame clones and misses some; the assay was immunoSEQ multiplex PCR. In the table there are around 120,000 clones, 65% to 90% of which are singletons. Sequencing used PBMCs or T cells enriched from blood (not recorded which). These receptors all come from a woman in her forties or fifties who had recovered from COVID-19.

This chain uses TRBV7-9 with TRBJ2-7, with TRBD1 matching 7 bases. V was clipped by 8 bases and J by 2 bases; unmatched bases: 9. The CDR3 length is 14 residues. The V gene's germline CDR1 is SEHNR and CDR2 FQNEAQ (reference sequence). CDR3 DNA sequence: TGTGCCAGCTCCACCGGGACAGTTGCCTACGAGCAGTACTTC. The encoded protein is CASSTGTVAYEQYF.

This sequence joins TRBV6-5 and TRBJ1-6; 8 nucleotides match TRBD1. Unmatched junction bases numbered 11, after V lost 4 bases and J lost 9 bases. The germline V gene encodes CDR1 MNHEY and CDR2 SVGAGI. The CDR3 contains 16 residues. CDR3 region: CASSLTRGRLRSPLHF. The CDR3 DNA reads as TGTGCCAGCAGTTTAACCAGGGGGCGGCTTCGTTCACCCCTCCACTTT.

The gene calls are TRBV19 and TRBJ1-3, with 8 bases that match TRBD1. CDR3 length: 17 amino acids. Germline CDR1 and CDR2: LNHDA and SQIVND (reference sequence). V was clipped by 5 bases and J by 0 bases; unmatched bases: 9. For the CDR3, the DNA is TGTGCCAGTAGTCCCCCGGGACAGGACATCTCTGGAAACACCATATATTTT. Translating gives CASSPPGQDISGNTIYF.

The chain recombines TRBV19 with TRBJ1-2, with a tentative D call TRBD1 (5 bases). V lost 3 bases, J lost 4 bases, and 12 bases lay in between. Per germline, CDR1 LNHDA and CDR2 SQIVND (reference sequence). This CDR3 is 14 amino acids long. CDR3: CASSIMGGPYGYTF. In nucleotides, the CDR3 is TGTGCCAGTAGTATTATGGGGGGACCCTATGGCTACACCTTC.

The CDR3 protein is CASSLGGVTNEKLFF. The CDR3 DNA reads TGTGCCAGCAGTTTAGGGGGGGTAACTAATGAAAAACTGTTTTTT. The chain employs TRBV28 and TRBJ1-4, with a tentative D call TRBD1 (5 bases). The CDR3 runs 15 residues. The V gene's germline CDR1 is MDHEN and CDR2 SYDVKM. The V end lost 2 bases, the J end lost 1 base, and 8 bases lay between the germline ends. The whole variable domain, remainder taken from reference TRBV28 and TRBJ1-4, is DVKVTQSSRYLVKRTGEKVFLECVQDMDHENMFWYRQDPGLGLRLIYFSYDVKMKEKGDIPEGYSVSREKKERFSLILESASTNQTSMYLCASSLGGVTNEKLFFGSGTQLSVL.

The gene calls are TRBV30 and TRBJ1-2; D not certain. CDR1 is GTSNPN, CDR2 SVGIG, per germline (reference sequence). Trimming cost V 0 bases and J 8 bases, with 19 bases left between them. The CDR3 totals 15 residues. The CDR3 bases are TGTGCCTGGAGTGTACATAGGGAGGATCTCGGCGGCTACACCTTC. This gives the protein CAWSVHREDLGGYTF.

The J gene is TRBJ1-6, the V gene TRBV19, with D perhaps TRBD1 (6 bases). The V and J ends lost 5 bases and 14 bases respectively, with 22 bases between them. CDR3 length: 15 residues. Germline-derived CDR1 and CDR2 are LNHDA and SQIVND (reference sequence). CDR3 amino acids: CASSAQDRGGETLHF. CDR3 bases: TGTGCCAGTAGTGCCCAGGACAGAGGGGGGGAGACCCTCCACTTT.

V and J are TRBV19 and TRBJ2-1; 12 bases line up with TRBD2. CDR1 LNHDA and CDR2 SQIVND come from the germline V gene (reference sequence). The CDR3 loop spans 19 amino acids. The junction had 17 bases not matched to a gene; V was cut back by 10 bases and J by 1 base. CDR3 residues: CATTHRASGGAESYNEQFF. The CDR3 DNA sequence: TGTGCCACCACACACCGGGCTAGCGGGGGGGCTGAGTCCTACAATGAGCAGTTCTTC.